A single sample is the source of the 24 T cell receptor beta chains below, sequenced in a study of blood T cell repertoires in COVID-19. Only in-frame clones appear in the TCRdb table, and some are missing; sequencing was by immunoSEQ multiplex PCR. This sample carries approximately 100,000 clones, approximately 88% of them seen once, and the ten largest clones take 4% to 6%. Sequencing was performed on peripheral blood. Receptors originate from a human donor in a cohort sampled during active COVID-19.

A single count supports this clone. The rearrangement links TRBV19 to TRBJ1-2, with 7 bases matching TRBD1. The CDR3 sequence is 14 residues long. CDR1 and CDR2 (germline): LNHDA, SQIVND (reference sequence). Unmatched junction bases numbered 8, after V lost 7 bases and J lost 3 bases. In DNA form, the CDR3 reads TGTGCCAGTAAGGACAGGTCCTATGACTATGGCTACACCTTC. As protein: CASKDRSYDYGYTF.

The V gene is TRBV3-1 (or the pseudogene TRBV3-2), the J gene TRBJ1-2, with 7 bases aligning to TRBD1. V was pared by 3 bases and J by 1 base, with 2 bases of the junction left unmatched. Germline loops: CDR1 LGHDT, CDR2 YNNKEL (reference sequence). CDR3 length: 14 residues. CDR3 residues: CASSHGDSNYGYTF. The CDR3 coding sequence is TGTGCCAGCAGCCATGGGGACAGTAACTATGGCTACACCTTC.

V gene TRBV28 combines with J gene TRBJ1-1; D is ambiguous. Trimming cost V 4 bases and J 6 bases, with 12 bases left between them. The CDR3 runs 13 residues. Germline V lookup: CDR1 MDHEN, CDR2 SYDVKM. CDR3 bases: TGTGCCAGCAGTTCACCACAGAGGGCTGAAGCTTTCTTT. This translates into CASSSPQRAEAFF.

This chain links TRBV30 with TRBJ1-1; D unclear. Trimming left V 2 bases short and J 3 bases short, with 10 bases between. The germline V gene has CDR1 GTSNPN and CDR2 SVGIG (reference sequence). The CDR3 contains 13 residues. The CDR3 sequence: CAWSRPGYTEAFF. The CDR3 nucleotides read TGTGCCTGGAGTCGCCCCGGGTACACTGAAGCTTTCTTT.

The CDR3 region has the DNA TGTGCCAGTGAGACCGTGGTCCAGGGCACTTATGGCTACACCTTC. Translated: CASETVVQGTYGYTF. This sequence joins TRBV28 and TRBJ1-2, with D perhaps TRBD1 (5 bases). Deletions cut 9 bases from V and 5 bases from J, with 22 bases between. This CDR3 has 15 amino acids. Germline CDR1 reads MDHEN; CDR2 reads SYDVKM.

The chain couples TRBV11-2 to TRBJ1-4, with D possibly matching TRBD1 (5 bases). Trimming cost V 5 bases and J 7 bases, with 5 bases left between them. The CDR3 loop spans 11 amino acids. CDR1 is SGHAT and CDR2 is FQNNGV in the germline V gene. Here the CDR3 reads CASSQGEKLFF. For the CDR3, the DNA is TGTGCCAGCAGCCAGGGTGAAAAACTGTTTTTT. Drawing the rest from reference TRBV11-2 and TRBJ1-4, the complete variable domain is EAGVAQSPRYKIIEKRQSVAFWCNPISGHATLYWYQQILGQGPKLLIQFQNNGVVDDSQLPKDRFSAERLKGVDSTLKIQPAKLEDSAVYLCASSQGEKLFFGSGTQLSVL.

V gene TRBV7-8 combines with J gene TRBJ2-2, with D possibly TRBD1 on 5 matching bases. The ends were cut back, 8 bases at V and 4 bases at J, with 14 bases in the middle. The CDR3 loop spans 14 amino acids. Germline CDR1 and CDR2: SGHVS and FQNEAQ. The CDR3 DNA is TGTGCCAGCTCACAGGTGTCTTCCACCGGGGAGCTGTTTTTT. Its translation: CASSQVSSTGELFF. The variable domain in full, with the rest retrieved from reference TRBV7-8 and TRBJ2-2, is GAGVSQSPRYKVAKRGQDVALRCDPISGHVSLFWYQQALGQGPEFLTYFQNEAQLDKSGLPSDRFFAERPEGSVSTLKIQRTQQEDSAVYLCASSQVSSTGELFFGEGSRLTVL.

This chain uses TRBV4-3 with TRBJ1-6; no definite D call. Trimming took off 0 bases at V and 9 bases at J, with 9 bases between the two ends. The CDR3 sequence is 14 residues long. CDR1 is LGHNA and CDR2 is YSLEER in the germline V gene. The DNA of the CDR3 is TGCGCCAGCAGCCAAGATCAAGCATTTTCACCCCTCCACTTT. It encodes CASSQDQAFSPLHF.

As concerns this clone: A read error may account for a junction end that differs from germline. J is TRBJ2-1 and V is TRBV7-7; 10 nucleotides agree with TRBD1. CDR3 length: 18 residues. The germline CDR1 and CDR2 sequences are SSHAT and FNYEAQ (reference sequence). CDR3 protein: CASSLKMPGQGNYNEQFF. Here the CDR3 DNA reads TGTGCTAGCAGCTTAAAAATGCCGGGACAGGGGAACTACAATGAGCAGTTCTTC. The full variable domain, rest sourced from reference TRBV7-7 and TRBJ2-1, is GAGVSQSPRYKVTKRGQDVTLRCDPISSHATLYWYQQALGQGPEFLTYFNYEAQPDKSGLPSDRFSAERPEGSISTLTIQRTEQRDSAMYRCASSLKMPGQGNYNEQFFGPGTRLTVL.

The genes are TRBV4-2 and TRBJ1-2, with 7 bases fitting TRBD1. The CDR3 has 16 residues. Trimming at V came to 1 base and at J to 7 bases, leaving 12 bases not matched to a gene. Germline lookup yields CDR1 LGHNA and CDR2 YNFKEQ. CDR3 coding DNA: TGTGCCAGCAGCCAAGTGGGACAGACGACAAGGCGTGGCTACACCTTC. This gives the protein CASSQVGQTTRRGYTF.

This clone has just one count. The CDR3 nucleotides read TGTGCCAGCAGATCGGGACTAGCGGGTACCGGGGAGCTGTTTTTT. It translates to CASRSGLAGTGELFF. This rearrangement joins TRBV27 to TRBJ2-2; 12 bases match TRBD2. The CDR3 totals 15 residues. With 6 bases clipped from V and 5 bases from J, the junction kept 4 bases outside the gene matches. Germline values: CDR1 MNHEY, CDR2 SMNVEV (reference sequence).

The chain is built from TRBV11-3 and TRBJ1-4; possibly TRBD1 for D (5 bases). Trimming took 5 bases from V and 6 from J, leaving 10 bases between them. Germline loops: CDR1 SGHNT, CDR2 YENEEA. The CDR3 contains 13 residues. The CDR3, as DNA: TGTGCCAGCAGCGCGGGGACGTATGAAAAACTGTTTTTT. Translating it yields CASSAGTYEKLFF.

CDR3 sequence: CASSPQGLNYGYTF. In DNA form, the CDR3 reads TGCGCCAGCAGCCCCCAGGGCCTTAACTATGGCTACACCTTC. The chain couples TRBV4-1 to TRBJ1-2, with D perhaps matching TRBD1 (5 bases). From germline, CDR1 is MGHRA and CDR2 YSYEKL. Trimming removed 4 bases at V and 1 base at J, with 10 bases between. This CDR3 region has 14 residues.

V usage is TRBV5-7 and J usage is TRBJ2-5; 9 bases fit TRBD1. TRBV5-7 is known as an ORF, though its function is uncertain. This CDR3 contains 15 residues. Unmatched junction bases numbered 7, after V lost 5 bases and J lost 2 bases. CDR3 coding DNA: TGTGCCAGCAGAAACCTAGGACAGGGGCAAGAGACCCAGTACTTC. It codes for CASRNLGQGQETQYF.

The CDR3 nucleotides are TGTGCCAGCCAGGATATCCACGAGCAGTACTTC. Its protein is CASQDIHEQYF. The chain employs TRBV12-3 or TRBV12-4 and TRBJ2-7; no definite D call. V shed 8 bases and J shed 5 bases, with 10 bases lying between them. This CDR3 comprises 11 residues.

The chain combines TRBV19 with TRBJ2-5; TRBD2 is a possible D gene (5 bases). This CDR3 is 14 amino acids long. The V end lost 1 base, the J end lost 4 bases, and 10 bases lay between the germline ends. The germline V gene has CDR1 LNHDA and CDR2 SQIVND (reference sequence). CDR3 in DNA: TGTGCCAGTAGTATAGGTGGGGAGCGAGAGACCCAGTACTTC. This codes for CASSIGGERETQYF.

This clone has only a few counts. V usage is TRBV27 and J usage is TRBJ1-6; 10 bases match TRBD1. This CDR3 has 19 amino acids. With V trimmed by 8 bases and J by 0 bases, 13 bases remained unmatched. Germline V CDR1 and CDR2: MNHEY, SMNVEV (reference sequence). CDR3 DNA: TGTGCCAGCGGCGGAGCACCGGGACAGGGGTCCTCCTATAATTCACCCCTCCACTTT. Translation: CASGGAPGQGSSYNSPLHF.

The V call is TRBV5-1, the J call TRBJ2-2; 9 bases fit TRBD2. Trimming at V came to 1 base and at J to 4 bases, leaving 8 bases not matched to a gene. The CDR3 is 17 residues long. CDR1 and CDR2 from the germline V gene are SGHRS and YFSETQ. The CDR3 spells CASSLLAGGSSTGELFF. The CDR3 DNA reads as TGCGCCAGCAGCTTGTTGGCGGGAGGGTCGAGCACCGGGGAGCTGTTTTTT.

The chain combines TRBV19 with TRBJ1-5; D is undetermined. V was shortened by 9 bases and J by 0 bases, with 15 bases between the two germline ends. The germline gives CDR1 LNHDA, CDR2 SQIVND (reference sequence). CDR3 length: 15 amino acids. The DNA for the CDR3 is TGTGCCAGCCACCGTACGAGGGATAGCAATCAGCCCCAGCATTTT. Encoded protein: CASHRTRDSNQPQHF.

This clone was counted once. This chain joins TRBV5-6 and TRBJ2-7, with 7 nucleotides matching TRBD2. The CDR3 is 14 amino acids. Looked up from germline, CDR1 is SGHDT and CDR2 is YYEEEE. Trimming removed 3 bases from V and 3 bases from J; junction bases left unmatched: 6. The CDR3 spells CASSYGTTDYEQYF. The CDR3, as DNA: TGTGCCAGCAGCTACGGGACTACCGACTACGAGCAGTACTTC. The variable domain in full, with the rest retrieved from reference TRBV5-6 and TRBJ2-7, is DAGVTQSPTHLIKTRGQQVTLRCSPKSGHDTVSWYQQALGQGPQFIFQYYEEEERQRGNFPDRFSGHQFPNYSSELNVNALLLGDSALYLCASSYGTTDYEQYFGPGTRLTVT.

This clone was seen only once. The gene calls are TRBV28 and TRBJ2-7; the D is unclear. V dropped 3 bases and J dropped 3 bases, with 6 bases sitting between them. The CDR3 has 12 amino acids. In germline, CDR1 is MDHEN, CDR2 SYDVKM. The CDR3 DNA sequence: TGTGCCAGCAGTTTGAGTCACTACGAGCAGTACTTC. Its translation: CASSLSHYEQYF.

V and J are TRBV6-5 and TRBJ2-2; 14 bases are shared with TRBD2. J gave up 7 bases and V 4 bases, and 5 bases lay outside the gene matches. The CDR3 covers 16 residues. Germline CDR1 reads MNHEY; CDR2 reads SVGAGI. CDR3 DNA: TGTGCCAGCAGTTGGGGGACTAGCGGGAGCCTCGGGGAGCTGTTTTTT. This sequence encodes CASSWGTSGSLGELFF.

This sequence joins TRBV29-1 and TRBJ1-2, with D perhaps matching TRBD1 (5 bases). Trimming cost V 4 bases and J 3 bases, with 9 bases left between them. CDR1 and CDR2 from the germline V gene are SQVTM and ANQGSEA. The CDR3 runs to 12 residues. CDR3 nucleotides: TGCAGCGTTGGGATAGGGGACTATGGCTACACCTTC. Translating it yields CSVGIGDYGYTF.

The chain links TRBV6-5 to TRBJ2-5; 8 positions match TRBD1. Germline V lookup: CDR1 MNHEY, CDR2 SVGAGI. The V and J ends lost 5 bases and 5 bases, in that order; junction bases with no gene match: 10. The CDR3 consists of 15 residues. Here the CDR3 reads CASSQSRGRGETQYF. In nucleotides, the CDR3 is TGTGCCAGCAGTCAATCCAGGGGGCGCGGTGAGACCCAGTACTTC.